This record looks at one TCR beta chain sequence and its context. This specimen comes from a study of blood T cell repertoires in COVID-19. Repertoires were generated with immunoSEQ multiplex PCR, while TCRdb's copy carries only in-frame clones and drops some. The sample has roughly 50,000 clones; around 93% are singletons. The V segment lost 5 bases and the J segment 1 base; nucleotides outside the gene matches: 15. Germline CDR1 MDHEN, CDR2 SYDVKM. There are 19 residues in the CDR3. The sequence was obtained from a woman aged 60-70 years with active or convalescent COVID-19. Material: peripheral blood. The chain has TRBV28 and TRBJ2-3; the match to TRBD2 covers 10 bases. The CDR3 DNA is TGTGCCAGCAGTCCATTCAGCCGTACCGGGACTAGCGGCACAGATACGCAGTATTTT. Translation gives CASSPFSRTGTSGTDTQYF.